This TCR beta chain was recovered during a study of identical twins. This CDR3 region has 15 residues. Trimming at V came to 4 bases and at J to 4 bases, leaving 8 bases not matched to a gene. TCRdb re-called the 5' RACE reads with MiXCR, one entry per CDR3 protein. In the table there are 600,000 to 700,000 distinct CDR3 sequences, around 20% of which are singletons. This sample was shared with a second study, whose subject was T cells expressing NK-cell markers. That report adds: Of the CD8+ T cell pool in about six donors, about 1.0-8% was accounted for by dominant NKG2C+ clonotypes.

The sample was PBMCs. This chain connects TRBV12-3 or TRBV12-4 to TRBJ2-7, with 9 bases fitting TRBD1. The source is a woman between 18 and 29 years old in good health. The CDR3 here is CASSSHRGLKYEQYF. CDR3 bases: TGTGCCAGCAGTTCACACAGGGGGCTAAAGTACGAGCAGTACTTC.